A single sample gave rise to the 3 T cell receptor beta chains below, sequenced in a study of T cell responses to AZD1222 COVID-19 vaccine. This table comes from immunoSEQ multiplex PCR, and its TCRdb copy is limited to in-frame clones, with some not included. The sample has some 140,000 clones, more than 85% seen once. Source: peripheral blood, taken on day 0 of AZD1222 vaccination. The receptors stem from an adult in good health.

The chain couples TRBV28 to TRBJ2-1, with D possibly matching TRBD2 (7 bases). Germline-derived CDR1 and CDR2 are MDHEN and SYDVKM. The CDR3 covers 16 residues. Trimming took 8 bases from V and 5 from J, leaving 22 bases between them. The CDR3 region has the DNA TGTGCCAGCCGTAGTTGGGGGGCTAGCGGAAACAATGAGCAGTTCTTC. This translates into CASRSWGASGNNEQFF.

V and J are TRBV6-2 or TRBV6-3 and TRBJ1-3; D unclear. In germline, CDR1 is MNHEY, CDR2 SVGEGT. Trimming pared 6 bases from V and 4 bases from J, leaving 7 bases between. The CDR3 runs to 12 residues. The CDR3 DNA reads as TGTGCCAGCAGCCAAGGAGGAAACACCATATATTTT. Translating gives CASSQGGNTIYF.

This chain links TRBV9 with TRBJ2-3; 8 positions match TRBD2. The germline V gene encodes CDR1 SGDLS and CDR2 YYNGEE. There are 16 residues in the CDR3. Germline trimming cut 4 bases from V and 0 bases from J; bases unmatched to any gene: 7. In nucleotides, the CDR3 is TGTGCCAGCAGCTATTCTAGCGGGCTAAGCACAGATACGCAGTATTTT. Its translation: CASSYSSGLSTDTQYF.